These 13 T cell receptor beta chains share one sample of origin, sequenced in a study of blood T cell repertoires in COVID-19. Method: immunoSEQ multiplex PCR; TCRdb's copy keeps in-frame clones and lacks some. The data hold 70,000 or so clones, with roughly four fifths observed a single time. The sample consisted of peripheral blood. The receptor source for this set is a man aged 55 to 70 with COVID-19, enrolled during active disease.

The chain carries TRBV19 and TRBJ1-3; 11 bases line up with TRBD1. The CDR3 is 14 amino acids. Trimming cost V 6 bases and J 10 bases; bases outside gene matches: 8. Germline loops: CDR1 LNHDA, CDR2 SQIVND (reference sequence). The DNA for the CDR3 is TGTGCCAGTAGAGGGACAGGGGGGCCTTCGACCATATATTTT. Protein product: CASRGTGGPSTIYF.

This chain connects TRBV20-1 to TRBJ2-1, with 9 bases that match TRBD2. The V segment lost 3 bases and the J segment 7 bases; nucleotides outside the gene matches: 7. CDR3 length: 14 amino acids. Germline CDR1 is DFQATT and CDR2 is SNEGSKA (reference sequence). This CDR3 reads CSASARGGSNEQFF. CDR3 bases: TGCAGTGCTAGTGCGCGGGGGGGCTCTAATGAGCAGTTCTTC.

The rearrangement joins TRBV30 to TRBJ2-3, with 11 bases aligning to TRBD2. The CDR3 runs 14 residues. Germline V CDR1 and CDR2: GTSNPN, SVGIG (reference sequence). V shed 4 bases, J shed 4 bases, and the junction held 4 bases outside the gene matches. The CDR3 bases are TGTGCCTGGAAGGTAGCGGGGGGGGCAGATACGCAGTATTTT. Amino acid sequence: CAWKVAGGADTQYF. The full variable domain, with the rest looked up from reference TRBV30 and TRBJ2-3, is SQTIHQWPATLVQPVGSPLSLECTVEGTSNPNLYWYRQAAGRGLQLLFYSVGIGQISSEVPQNLSASRPQDRQFILSSKKLLLSDSGFYLCAWKVAGGADTQYFGPGTRLTVL.

The V and J genes are TRBV7-2 and TRBJ1-4; the match to TRBD1 covers 10 bases. V was clipped by 0 bases and J by 8 bases; unmatched bases: 3. CDR3 length equals 15 residues. The germline V gene encodes CDR1 SGHTA and CDR2 FQGNSA. The CDR3 DNA reads as TGTGCCAGCAGCTTAGCCGGGACAGGGGAGGAAAAACTGTTTTTT. This translates into CASSLAGTGEEKLFF.

The chain has TRBV3-1 (or the pseudogene TRBV3-2) and TRBJ1-5; tentatively, D is TRBD1 (5 bases). V was shortened by 5 bases and J by 2 bases, with 16 bases between the two germline ends. Germline V CDR1 and CDR2: LGHDT, YNNKEL (reference sequence). CDR3 length: 16 amino acids. The DNA of the CDR3 is TGTGCCAGCAGCTTATCGGGGGGAGCGGGCAATCAGCCCCAGCATTTT. Translation: CASSLSGGAGNQPQHF.

The V and J genes are TRBV3-1 (or the pseudogene TRBV3-2) and TRBJ2-1; 9 bases map to TRBD2. The CDR3 loop spans 16 amino acids. Germline V gene lookup returns CDR1 LGHDT and CDR2 YNNKEL (reference sequence). V lost 3 bases to trimming and J lost 8 bases; unmatched junction nucleotides: 11. This CDR3 reads CASSHEPGTSSYEQFF. DNA of the CDR3: TGTGCCAGCAGCCATGAACCCGGGACTAGCTCTTATGAGCAGTTCTTC.

This chain uses TRBV3-1 (or the pseudogene TRBV3-2) with TRBJ2-1, with 9 bases fitting TRBD1. The CDR3 has 14 amino acids. The V and J ends lost 3 bases and 7 bases, in that order; junction bases with no gene match: 4. Germline CDR1 LGHDT, CDR2 YNNKEL (reference sequence). The CDR3 nucleotides read TGTGCCAGCAGCCATTGGGACAGGGTAAATGAGCAGTTCTTC. Amino acid sequence: CASSHWDRVNEQFF.

This chain joins TRBV5-4 and TRBJ1-1; D unresolved. The CDR3 contains 13 residues. CDR1 SGHNT and CDR2 YYREEE come from the germline V gene (reference sequence). Trimming removed 4 bases at V and 4 bases at J, with 11 bases between. The DNA for the CDR3 is TGTGCCAGCAGCAAGGAGTTGGGCACTGAAGCTTTCTTT. This encodes CASSKELGTEAFF.

The chain joins TRBV28 to TRBJ2-1; TRBD2 matches at 13 bases. Germline CDR1 MDHEN, CDR2 SYDVKM. The CDR3 length is 14 residues. Germline trimming cut 5 bases from V and 11 bases from J; bases unmatched to any gene: 6. As DNA, the CDR3 is TGTGCCAGCAGTCTTACTAGCGGGGGGGGTCAGCAGTTCTTC. Translating it yields CASSLTSGGGQQFF.

This clone was seen only a few times. This chain uses TRBV12-5 with TRBJ1-1, with D possibly TRBD1 on 6 matching bases. Trimming took 1 base from V and 3 from J, leaving 12 bases between them. The germline V gene encodes CDR1 LGHNT and CDR2 FRNRAP. The CDR3 has 15 residues. The DNA of the CDR3 is TGTGCTAGTGGTTTGGCGACAGGTTGGGACACTGAAGCTTTCTTT. Protein: CASGLATGWDTEAFF.

This chain joins TRBV24-1 and TRBJ1-1; 7 nucleotides align to TRBD1. The germline CDR1 and CDR2 sequences are KGHDR and SFDVKD. The CDR3 is 15 amino acids. V trimming: 3 bases; J trimming: 4 bases; junction bases outside the gene matches: 7. CDR3 sequence reads: CATSDQKTGTTEAFF. The DNA for the CDR3 is TGTGCCACCAGTGATCAAAAGACAGGGACCACTGAAGCTTTCTTT.

This chain connects TRBV5-6 to TRBJ2-3; D remains ambiguous. From germline, CDR1 is SGHDT and CDR2 YYEEEE. Trimming removed 6 bases at V and 1 base at J, with 9 bases between. CDR3 length: 13 residues. The CDR3, as DNA: TGTGCCAGCATCCTTCGGGGCACAGATACGCAGTATTTT. This codes for CASILRGTDTQYF.

The chain recombines TRBV7-9 with TRBJ1-1; D not certain. The germline V and J ends were trimmed by 1 base and 4 bases, with 4 bases remaining between them. The V gene's germline CDR1 is SEHNR and CDR2 FQNEAQ (reference sequence). The CDR3 covers 12 residues. CDR3 region: CASSLGITEAFF. CDR3 nucleotides: TGTGCCAGCAGCTTAGGTATCACTGAAGCTTTCTTT.